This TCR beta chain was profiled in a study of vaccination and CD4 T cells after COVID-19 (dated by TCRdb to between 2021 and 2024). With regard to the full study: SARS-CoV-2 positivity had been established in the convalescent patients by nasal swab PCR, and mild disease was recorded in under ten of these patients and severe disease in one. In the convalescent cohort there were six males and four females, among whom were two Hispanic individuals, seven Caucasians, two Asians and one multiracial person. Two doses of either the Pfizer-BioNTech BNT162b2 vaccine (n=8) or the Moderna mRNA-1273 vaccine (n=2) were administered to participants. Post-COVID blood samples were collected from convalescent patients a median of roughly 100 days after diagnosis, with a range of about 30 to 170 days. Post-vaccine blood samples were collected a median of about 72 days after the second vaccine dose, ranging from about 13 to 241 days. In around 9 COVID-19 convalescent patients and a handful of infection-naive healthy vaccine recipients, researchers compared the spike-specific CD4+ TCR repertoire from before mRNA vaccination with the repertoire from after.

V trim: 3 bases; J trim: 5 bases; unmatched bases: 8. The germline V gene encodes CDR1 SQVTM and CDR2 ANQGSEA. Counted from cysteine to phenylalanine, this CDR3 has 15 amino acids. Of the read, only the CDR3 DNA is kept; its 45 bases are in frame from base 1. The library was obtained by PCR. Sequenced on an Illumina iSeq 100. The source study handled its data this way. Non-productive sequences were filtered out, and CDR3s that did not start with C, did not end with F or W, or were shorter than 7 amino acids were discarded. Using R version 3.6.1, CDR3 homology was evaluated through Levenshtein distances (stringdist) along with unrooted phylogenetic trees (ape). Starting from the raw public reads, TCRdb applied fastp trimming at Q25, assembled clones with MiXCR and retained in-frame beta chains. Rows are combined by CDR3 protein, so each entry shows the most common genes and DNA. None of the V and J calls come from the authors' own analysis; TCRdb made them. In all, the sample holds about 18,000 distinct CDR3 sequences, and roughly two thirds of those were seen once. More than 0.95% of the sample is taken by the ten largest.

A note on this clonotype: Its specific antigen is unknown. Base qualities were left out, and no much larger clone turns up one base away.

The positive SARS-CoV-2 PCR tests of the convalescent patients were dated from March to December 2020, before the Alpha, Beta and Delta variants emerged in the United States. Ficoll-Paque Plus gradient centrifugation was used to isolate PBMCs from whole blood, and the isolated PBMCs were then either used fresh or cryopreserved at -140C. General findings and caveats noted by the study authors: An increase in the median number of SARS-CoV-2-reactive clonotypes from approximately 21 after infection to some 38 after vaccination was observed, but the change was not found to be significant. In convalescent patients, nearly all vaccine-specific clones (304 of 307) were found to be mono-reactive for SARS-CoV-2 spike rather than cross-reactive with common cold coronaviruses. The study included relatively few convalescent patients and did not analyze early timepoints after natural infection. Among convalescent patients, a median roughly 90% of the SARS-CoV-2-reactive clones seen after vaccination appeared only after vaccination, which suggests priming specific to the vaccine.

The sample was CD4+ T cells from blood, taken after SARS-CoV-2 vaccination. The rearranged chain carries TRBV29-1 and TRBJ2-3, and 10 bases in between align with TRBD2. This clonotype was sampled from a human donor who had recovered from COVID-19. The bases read TGCAGCGTTGAGGGTCGAGCGGGAGGGATAGATACGCAGTATTTT. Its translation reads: CSVEGRAGGIDTQYF.